This note documents a single T cell receptor (beta chain) sequence. This clonotype has only a few counts. The antigen it recognizes is unknown. No base quality values were provided; no much bigger clone lies one nucleotide off. The data stem from a study of identical twins (dated by TCRdb to 2016 to 2018). With respect to the entire study: To test whether fetal clonotypes persist, the study used deep sequencing on TCR alpha and beta repertoires from monozygotic twins, unrelated adults of various ages, and cord blood. To rule out contamination, replicate twin experiments were performed at different times with different library preparation protocols. Overall results and qualifications from the work: Invariant T cells such as MAIT and iNKT could partly confound zero-insertion analyses, although diverse VJ usage argued against such confounding for most clonotypes. Fewer insertions were carried by abundant cord blood beta clonotypes; a weaker similar trend was observed in young adult naive repertoires, while no such trend was observed in memory repertoires. Recombination models systematically underestimated out-of-frame TCR alpha sharing in monozygotic twins but agreed with sharing between unrelated individuals. The excess sharing between twins in beta out-of-frame sequences was weaker because fewer shared sequences reduced the signal-to-noise ratio. Conclusions relied on cross-sectional statistical analysis, since the same donors could not be followed over many years. Compared with coincidental sharing between unrelated individuals, an excess of low generation-probability sequences was observed among out-of-frame TCR alpha sequences shared between twins.

The CDR1 and CDR2 encoded by the germline V gene are LGHNA and YNFKEQ. V loses 0 bases, J loses 2 bases, and the germline ends lie 12 bases apart. Its CDR3 holds 16 amino acids, cysteine through phenylalanine. The retained sequence is limited to the CDR3, 48 bases, with the frame set at the first base. All donors were healthy Caucasians. The library was generated by 5' RACE. TCRdb records Illumina HiSeq 2000 as the sequencer. A universal primer binding site was added through template switching, and the final cDNA carried a unique molecular identifier so that TCR cDNA molecules could be counted accurately. Specific primers in the conserved constant-segment region were used to synthesize first-strand cDNA for TCR alpha and beta chains. To control for contamination, every cDNA library was double barcoded, receiving both a SMART-Mk sample barcode and Illumina barcodes. TruSeq adapter sequences along with Illumina sample barcodes were introduced in two successive PCR steps. Sequencing of the TCR alpha and beta cDNA libraries was done on the Illumina HiSeq platform using custom primers. Regarding the original processing steps: Unique molecular identifiers were extracted from raw reads with MiGEC, and CDR3 positions were determined with MiXCR. Recombination models were inferred per individual with the repgenHMM and IGoR tools using an EM algorithm. The analysis of shared clonotypes was done with the tcR package in R, with sharing normalized by the product of cloneset sizes. To study raw recombination without the effects of thymic and clonal selection, out-of-frame nonproductive sequences were analyzed. Using fastp at Q25 and MiXCR, TCRdb reprocessed the public reads and kept productive beta chains. Rows matching on CDR3 protein sequence are summarized as one entry with the most common DNA and genes. The V and J calls here are based on TCRdb, not the publication. A total of around 1.7 million distinct CDR3 sequences appear in this sample, 32% of them only once. The ten biggest clones cover over 0.25% of the sample.

Recombination joined TRBV4-2 with TRBJ2-3, with TRBD2 tentatively as D gene (5 bases match). The sequence derives from a newborn girl in good health. Sample: cord blood. In nucleotides, the sequence is TGTGCCAGCAGCCAAGAGGACGGGGTTCTCACAGATACGCAGTATTTT. Its protein product is CASSQEDGVLTDTQYF.